A single sample is the source of the 29 T cell receptor beta chains below, sequenced in a study of molecular identifiers for immune sequencing clone quantification (dated by TCRdb to 2017 to 2018). The library was obtained by PCR. For sequencing, an Illumina HiSeq 4000 was employed. TCRdb reworked the public reads: Q25 trimming with fastp, MiXCR clone assembly, productive beta chains retained. Every CDR3 protein is listed once, alongside the most common genes and DNA of its rows. This sample comprises under 650,000 distinct CDR3 sequences, about 20% of them detected only once. Of the sample, 0.7% to 1% is held by the ten largest clones. Sequencing was performed on naive CD8+ T cells from blood, with Jurkat cell RNA spiked in. The sample's cell subset or site label, in plain terms: FACS-sorted CD8+CD4-CCR7+CD45RA+ naive T cells. The receptors derive from a human donor in good health. Some libraries in this study had Jurkat cell RNA spiked in.

This clonotype was detected many times. The chain has TRBV7-8 and TRBJ1-1, with a weak D call TRBD1 (5 bases). Germline V gives CDR1 SGHVS, CDR2 FQNEAQ. V lost 0 bases and J lost 3, with 8 bases in between. The CDR3 consists of 14 residues. CDR3: CASSLASGYTEAFF. For the CDR3, the DNA is TGTGCCAGCAGCTTAGCCTCAGGGTACACTGAAGCTTTCTTT.

A word on this clonotype: A much larger clone lies one base from this, so it may be a read error. The chain carries TRBV7-6 and TRBJ1-1; D gene unclear. The germline V and J ends were trimmed by 5 bases and 3 bases, with 16 bases remaining between them. Germline V gene sequence: CDR1 SGHVS, CDR2 FNYEAQ. The CDR3 is 15 amino acids. The CDR3 protein is CASSPGRVWDTEAFF. The CDR3 DNA reads TGTGCCAGCAGCCCAGGCCGGGTTTGGGACACTGAAGCTTTCTTT.

With respect to this clonotype: One end of the junction does not line up with germline, which may come from a read error. J is TRBJ1-5 and V is TRBV7-9, with D unclear. Germline CDR1 reads SEHNR; CDR2 reads FQNEAQ (reference sequence). There are 12 residues in the CDR3. DNA for the CDR3: TGTGTCAGCAGCTTGTTCGGTCAGCCCCAGCATTTT. Translated, it gives CVSSLFGQPQHF.

As to this clonotype: This may stem from a read error, because a much larger clone lies one nucleotide away. This chain links TRBV9 with TRBJ1-6, with D perhaps matching TRBD1 (5 bases). This CDR3 spans 13 amino acids. The germline V gene has CDR1 SGDLS and CDR2 YYNGEE. The CDR3, as DNA: TGTGCCAGCAGTCCGGGACTAGGGTCACCCCTCCTCTTT. This codes for CASSPGLGSPLLF.

This clonotype was seen ten or more times. The J gene is TRBJ1-2, the V gene TRBV12-3 or TRBV12-4; the D gene is possibly TRBD1 (6 bases). The CDR3 spans 15 residues. Trimming stripped 4 bases from V and 4 bases from J, with 16 bases between. The CDR3 region is CASSSAGDWGYGYTF. The CDR3 DNA sequence: TGTGCCAGCAGTTCCGCAGGGGATTGGGGCTATGGCTACACCTTC.

This clonotype was recorded only once. A much larger clone differs from this one at a single base, so this may be a read error. The rearrangement links TRBV20-1 to TRBJ2-2, with a weak D call TRBD2 (5 bases). The CDR3 has 12 amino acids. The germline gives CDR1 DFQATT, CDR2 SNEGSKA (reference sequence). Here the CDR3 reads CSAKKYTGEPFF. The CDR3 DNA sequence: TGCAGTGCTAAAAAGTACACCGGGGAGCCGTTTTTT.

With regard to this clonotype: Compared with germline, one end of the junction differs, possibly owing to a read error. The chain has TRBV6-1 and TRBJ1-5; D is undetermined. Per the germline V gene, CDR1 is MNHNS and CDR2 is SASEGT. CDR3 length equals 15 residues. As DNA, the CDR3 is TGTGCCAGCGGTGAGATCAAGCTACCAGGATGGCCCCAGCATTTT. The encoded protein is CASGEIKLPGWPQHF.

This clonotype was observed at least ten times. The genes are TRBV6-5 and TRBJ2-5; the D is unclear. The germline CDR1 and CDR2 sequences are MNHEY and SVGAGI. The CDR3 has 14 amino acids. V was trimmed by 4 bases and J by 1 base, leaving 10 bases between them. CDR3 coding DNA: TGTGCCAGCAGTTTTGTGGCCCTCCAAGAGACCCAGTACTTC. Protein: CASSFVALQETQYF.

This clonotype has ten or more counts. J is TRBJ1-2 and V is TRBV30; D is ambiguous. The CDR3 has 13 amino acids. V shed 4 bases and J shed 7 bases, with 16 bases lying between them. Germline CDR1 reads GTSNPN; CDR2 reads SVGIG (reference sequence). In DNA form, the CDR3 reads TGTGCCTGGACCACTTGGGCCAACCTTGGCTACACCTTC. Protein sequence: CAWTTWANLGYTF.

At least ten counts were recorded for this clonotype. The chain is built from TRBV4-3 and TRBJ2-3; TRBD1 agrees at 10 bases. Per germline, CDR1 LGHNA and CDR2 YSLEER. The CDR3 consists of 21 residues. V lost 0 bases to trimming and J lost 5 bases; unmatched junction nucleotides: 20. The CDR3 nucleotides are TGCGCCAGCAGCCAAGATCTGGAGGGGCCAGACAGGGGGCGCATCGGAGATACGCAGTATTTT. Translating gives CASSQDLEGPDRGRIGDTQYF.

The table lists this clonotype with many counts. The J gene is TRBJ2-3, the V gene TRBV6-2 or TRBV6-3; 12 bases are a match to TRBD2. V dropped 2 bases and J dropped 6; count of bases not matched to a gene: 21. Per the germline V gene, CDR1 is MNHEY and CDR2 is SVGEGT. CDR3 size: 21 residues. The CDR3 nucleotides read TGTGCCAGCAGTTACCAGGGACAGGCGACGACTAGCGGGAGACGAAGGGATACGCAGTATTTT. Protein product: CASSYQGQATTSGRRRDTQYF.

Worth noting for this clonotype: Given a much more abundant clone one base away, this may be a read error. Here the CDR3 omits its conserved ending phenylalanine or tryptophan, so a read error is the likely source. The chain carries TRBV7-9 and TRBJ2-5; tentatively, D is TRBD1 (5 bases). With 1 base removed from V and 2 bases from J, the gap between germline ends came to 14 bases. Germline assignment: CDR1 SEHNR and CDR2 FQNEAQ (reference sequence). The CDR3 has 16 amino acids. Here the CDR3 DNA reads TGTGCCAGCAGCTTAGGCCCGGAAGGGGAACAAGAGACCCAGTACCTC. It yields the protein CASSLGPEGEQETQYL.

This clonotype was picked up a small number of times. The rearrangement uses TRBV7-2 and TRBJ2-1; the match to TRBD2 covers 11 bases. Germline assignment: CDR1 SGHTA and CDR2 FQGNSA. Trimming at V came to 5 bases and at J to 4 bases, leaving 4 bases not matched to a gene. The CDR3 runs to 15 residues. Here the CDR3 reads CASSNLAGGYNEQFF. The DNA of the CDR3 is TGTGCCAGCAGCAATCTAGCGGGGGGTTACAATGAGCAGTTCTTC.

The V and J genes are TRBV15 and TRBJ1-5, with TRBD1 matching 8 bases. The germline gives CDR1 LNHNV, CDR2 YYDKDF (reference sequence). The J segment lost 1 base and the V segment lost 5 bases, leaving 4 bases of the junction unmatched. The CDR3 extends over 15 amino acids. CDR3 in amino acids: CATSLTGGSNQPQHF. DNA of the CDR3: TGTGCCACCAGCCTTACAGGGGGGAGCAATCAGCCCCAGCATTTT.

This sequence joins TRBV3-1 and TRBJ2-5, with D possibly TRBD1 on 5 matching bases. CDR1 is LGHDT and CDR2 is YNNKEL in the germline V gene (reference sequence). CDR3 size: 16 residues. Trimming shortened V by 4 bases and J by 7 bases, and 22 bases separated the two germline ends. CDR3 DNA sequence: TGTGCCAGCAGCCCCATAAGGACAACCTCGATGGGGACCCAGTACTTC. Translation: CASSPIRTTSMGTQYF.

This clonotype has a count of ten or more. The chain joins TRBV27 to TRBJ1-1; D not resolved. The V gene's germline CDR1 is MNHEY and CDR2 SMNVEV (reference sequence). This CDR3 spans 14 amino acids. V was pared by 2 bases and J by 5 bases, with 12 bases between. In DNA, the CDR3 is TGTGCCAGCAGTTTAGGAAATTCGGTTACTGAAGCTTTCTTT. As protein: CASSLGNSVTEAFF.

Notes on this clonotype: This may arise from a read error, as a much more abundant clone is one base away. This chain joins TRBV7-9 and TRBJ2-2, with a tentative D call TRBD2 (6 bases). The CDR3 consists of 15 residues. CDR1 is SEHNR, CDR2 FQNEAQ, per germline (reference sequence). As DNA, the CDR3 is TGTGCCAGCAGCTTGCCGGCGGGGAACACCGGGGAGCCGTTTTTT. This sequence encodes CASSLPAGNTGEPFF.

This clonotype was observed at least ten times. V usage is TRBV6-6 and J usage is TRBJ2-7; D is unresolved. CDR1 MNHNY and CDR2 SVGAGI come from the germline V gene (reference sequence). CDR3 size: 14 residues. The V end lost 0 bases, the J end lost 5 bases, and 11 bases lay between the germline ends. This CDR3 is CASSYSIEVDEQYF. CDR3 bases: TGTGCCAGCAGTTACTCGATTGAGGTGGACGAGCAGTACTTC.

The chain has TRBV19 and TRBJ2-1; TRBD1 aligns across 7 bases. Germline V CDR1 and CDR2: LNHDA, SQIVND (reference sequence). The CDR3 consists of 14 residues. The V gene end was trimmed by 4 bases and the J gene end by 8 bases; junction bases not matched to a gene: 8. CDR3 protein: CASSTAGGSYEQFF. CDR3 DNA: TGTGCCAGTAGTACGGCAGGGGGTAGCTATGAGCAGTTCTTC.

This clonotype appeared many times. The CDR3 nucleotides are TGTGCCAGCAGCCCCGGACAGGGGGCTACTGAAGCTTTCTTT. It is translated as CASSPGQGATEAFF. V and J are TRBV11-2 and TRBJ1-1; 11 bases align to TRBD1. The CDR3 spans 14 residues. V shed 5 bases and J 5 bases; nucleotides not matched to a gene: 4. Germline-derived CDR1 and CDR2 are SGHAT and FQNNGV.

This sequence joins TRBV3-1 and TRBJ1-1; D unresolved. V was cut by 0 bases and J by 3 bases, with 8 bases left in between. Looked up from germline, CDR1 is LGHDT and CDR2 is YNNKEL (reference sequence). This CDR3 has 14 amino acids. CDR3 protein: CASSQDIPYTEAFF. The CDR3 nucleotides are TGTGCCAGCAGCCAAGACATTCCTTACACTGAAGCTTTCTTT.

This chain connects TRBV6-6 to TRBJ2-1; D is possibly TRBD2 (5 bases). The V and J ends lost 0 bases and 5 bases respectively, with 11 bases between them. CDR1 is MNHNY and CDR2 is SVGAGI in the germline V gene (reference sequence). CDR3 size: 15 residues. The CDR3 is CASSYSRRWDNEQFF. CDR3 DNA: TGTGCCAGCAGTTACTCCAGGAGGTGGGACAATGAGCAGTTCTTC.

This clonotype was counted many times. The V and J genes are TRBV7-9 and TRBJ1-1, with unresolved D. The V end was cut by 5 bases, the J end by 6 bases, with 13 bases between. The length of the CDR3 is 13 residues. From germline, CDR1 is SEHNR and CDR2 FQNEAQ (reference sequence). The CDR3 DNA is TGTGCCAGCAGCACTCCTGGGGTCCCTGAAGCTTTCTTT. This translates into CASSTPGVPEAFF.

The chain recombines TRBV12-3 or TRBV12-4 with TRBJ2-7, with D hard to call. The CDR3 totals 13 residues. Trimming stripped 1 base from V and 6 bases from J, with 10 bases between. CDR3 in amino acids: CASSLDPGSEQYF. For the CDR3, the DNA is TGTGCCAGCAGTTTAGACCCTGGATCCGAGCAGTACTTC.

This clonotype was counted ten times or more. This rearrangement joins TRBV29-1 to TRBJ2-7; D is unresolved. The germline V gene has CDR1 SQVTM and CDR2 ANQGSEA. Between the trimmed V and J ends, which lost 3 bases and 2 bases, there was a span of 11 bases. The CDR3 runs 13 residues. The CDR3 nucleotides are TGCAGCGTTGAGAACAGAGCAACCTACGAGCAGTACTTC. Its translation is CSVENRATYEQYF.

This clonotype was recorded a few times. The chain combines TRBV7-9 with TRBJ1-2; 7 nucleotides line up with TRBD1. The germline V gene has CDR1 SEHNR and CDR2 FQNEAQ (reference sequence). The J segment lost 5 bases and the V segment lost 2 bases, leaving 8 bases of the junction unmatched. The CDR3 covers 15 residues. DNA of the CDR3: TGTGCCAGCAGCTTAATCGTGCCAGGGGGTTATGGCTACACCTTC. Protein: CASSLIVPGGYGYTF.

Ten or more counts support this clonotype. The chain links TRBV13 to TRBJ2-7; the match to TRBD1 covers 12 bases. The germline V gene has CDR1 PRHDT and CDR2 FYEKMQ (reference sequence). Trimming removed 4 bases from V and 4 bases from J; junction bases left unmatched: 8. CDR3 length: 16 amino acids. This CDR3 is CASSSRDRGPWYEQYF. CDR3 bases: TGTGCCAGCAGCTCAAGGGACAGGGGGCCCTGGTACGAGCAGTACTTC.

This clonotype was picked up many times. The chain links TRBV5-1 to TRBJ2-4; no clear D gene. Trimming left V 4 bases short and J 1 base short, with 15 bases between. Germline V gives CDR1 SGHRS, CDR2 YFSETQ. The CDR3 runs to 16 residues. CDR3 sequence (DNA): TGCGCCAGCAGCCCGGCTGGGGTGGTTGCCAAAAACATTCAGTACTTC. Amino acids: CASSPAGVVAKNIQYF.

This clonotype was counted many times. The V and J genes are TRBV2 and TRBJ2-3; 9 bases match TRBD1. This CDR3 is built from 14 residues. Germline values: CDR1 SNHLY, CDR2 FYNNEI. V lost 6 bases to trimming and J lost 4 bases; unmatched junction nucleotides: 5. In nucleotides, the CDR3 is TGTGCCAGCAGGGAGGGACAGGGAGCAGATACGCAGTATTTT. It specifies CASREGQGADTQYF. The whole variable domain, remainder taken from reference TRBV2 and TRBJ2-3, is EPEVTQTPSHQVTQMGQEVILRCVPISNHLYFYWYRQILGQKVEFLVSFYNNEISEKSEIFDDQFSVERPDGSNFTLKIRSTKLEDSAMYFCASREGQGADTQYFGPGTRLTVL.